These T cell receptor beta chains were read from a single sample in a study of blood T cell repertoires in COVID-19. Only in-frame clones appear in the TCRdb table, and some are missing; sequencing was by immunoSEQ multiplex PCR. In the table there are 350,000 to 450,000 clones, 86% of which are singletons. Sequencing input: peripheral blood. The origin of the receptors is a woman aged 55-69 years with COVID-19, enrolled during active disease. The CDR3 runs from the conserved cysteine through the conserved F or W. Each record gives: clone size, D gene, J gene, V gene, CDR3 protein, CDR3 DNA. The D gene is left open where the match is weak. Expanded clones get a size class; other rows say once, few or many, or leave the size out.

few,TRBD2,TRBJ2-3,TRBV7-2,CASSLEASGGAATDTQYF,TGTGCCAGCAGCTTAGAGGCTAGCGGGGGGGCAGCCACAGATACGCAGTATTTT
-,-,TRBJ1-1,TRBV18,CASSPGAPNTEAFF,TGTGCCAGCTCACCCGGTGCGCCTAACACTGAAGCTTTCTTT
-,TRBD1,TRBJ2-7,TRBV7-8,CASSLARPDRSTYEQYF,TGTGCCAGCAGCTTAGCGCGACCGGACAGGAGTACCTACGAGCAGTACTTC
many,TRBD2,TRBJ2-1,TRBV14,CASSHSGGNNEQFF,TGTGCCAGCAGCCATAGCGGGGGGAACAATGAGCAGTTCTTC
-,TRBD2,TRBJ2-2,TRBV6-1,CASSVSRLAVNTGELFF,TGTGCCAGCAGTGTGAGCCGACTAGCGGTTAACACCGGGGAGCTGTTTTTT
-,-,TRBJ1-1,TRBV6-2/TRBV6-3,CASSYPGGSAEAFF,TGTGCCAGCAGTTACCCGGGGGGTAGCGCTGAAGCTTTCTTT
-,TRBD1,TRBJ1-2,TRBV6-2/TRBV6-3,CASSPSPRRTGWVGGYTF,TGTGCCAGCAGCCCTAGCCCCCGACGGACAGGGTGGGTGGGGGGCTACACCTTC
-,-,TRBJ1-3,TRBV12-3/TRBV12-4,CASNLRNTIYF,TGTGCCAGCAACCTAAGAAACACCATATATTTT
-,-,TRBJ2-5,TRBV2,CASSDPVTETQYF,TGTGCCAGCAGTGATCCAGTTACAGAGACCCAGTACTTC
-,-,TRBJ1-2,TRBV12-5,CASGLDQRGYTF,TGTGCTAGTGGTTTGGATCAACGGGGCTACACCTTC
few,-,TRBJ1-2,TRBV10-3,CAIRTDLNYGYTF,TGTGCCATCAGGACAGATTTGAACTATGGCTACACCTTC
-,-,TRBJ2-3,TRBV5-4,CASSLRAGHTDTQYF,TGTGCCAGCAGCTTGCGGGCGGGCCACACAGATACGCAGTATTTT
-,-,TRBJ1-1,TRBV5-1,CASSLVGVMNTEAFF,TGCGCCAGCAGCTTGGTAGGGGTGATGAACACTGAAGCTTTCTTT
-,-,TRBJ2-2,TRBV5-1,CASRRDQRGTGELFF,TGCGCCAGCAGGCGGGACCAGAGGGGTACCGGGGAGCTGTTTTTT
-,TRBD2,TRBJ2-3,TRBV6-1,CASSGDPGLAGETDTQYF,TGTGCCAGCAGTGGAGACCCGGGACTAGCGGGGGAAACAGATACGCAGTATTTT
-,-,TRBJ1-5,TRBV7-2,CASSETAGTQPQHF,TGTGCCAGCAGTGAAACGGCAGGAACTCAGCCCCAGCATTTT
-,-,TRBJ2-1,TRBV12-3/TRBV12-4,CASSFGKRVEQFF,TGTGCCAGCAGTTTCGGTAAGAGGGTTGAGCAGTTCTTC
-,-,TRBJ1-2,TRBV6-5,CASSYSSGASYGYTF,TGTGCCAGCAGTTACTCGTCAGGGGCAAGCTATGGCTACACCTTC
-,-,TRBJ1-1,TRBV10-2,CASSFTDQGIRTEAFF,TGCGCCAGCAGTTTCACCGACCAGGGTATTCGCACTGAAGCTTTCTTT
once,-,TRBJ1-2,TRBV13,CASSLASPNYGYTF,TGTGCCAGCAGCTTAGCCAGTCCTAACTATGGCTACACCTTC
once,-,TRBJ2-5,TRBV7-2,CASSLRASSQTQYF,TGTGCCAGCAGCTTACGGGCTAGCTCGCAGACCCAGTACTTC
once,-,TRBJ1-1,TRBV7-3,CASSFVGGTEAFF,TGTGCCAGCAGCTTCGTAGGGGGCACTGAAGCTTTCTTT
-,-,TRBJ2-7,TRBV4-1,CASSQAPLTDGSYEQYF,TGCGCCAGCAGCCAAGCCCCTTTGACAGACGGCTCCTACGAGCAGTACTTC
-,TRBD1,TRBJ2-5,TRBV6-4,CASKTGEETQYF,TGTGCCAGCAAGACAGGGGAAGAGACCCAGTACTTC
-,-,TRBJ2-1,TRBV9,CASSLYNEQFF,TGTGCCAGCAGCCTTTACAATGAGCAGTTCTTC
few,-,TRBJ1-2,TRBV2,CASSSTNYGYTF,TGTGCCAGCAGTTCCACTAACTATGGCTACACCTTC
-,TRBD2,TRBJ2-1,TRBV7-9,CASSLGTSGFPRGNEQFF,TGTGCCAGCAGCCTAGGGACTAGCGGGTTTCCGCGGGGGAATGAGCAGTTCTTC
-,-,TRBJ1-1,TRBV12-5,CASGVNTEAFF,TGTGCTAGTGGCGTGAACACTGAAGCTTTCTTT
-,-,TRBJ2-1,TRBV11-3,CADEQGTSYNEQFF,TGTGCGGACGAACAGGGAACATCCTACAATGAGCAGTTCTTC